A selection of T cell receptor beta chains follows, all from one sample in a study of blood T cells in healthy people across ages. TCRdb re-called the 5' RACE reads through MiXCR, storing one row per CDR3 protein. This sample has about 1.8 million distinct CDR3 sequences; about 50% occur once, and the top ten carry about 2.1%. Source material: blood. The receptors shown here come from a middle-aged woman in good health. CDR3s include the opening cysteine and the closing phenylalanine or tryptophan. Each record gives: clone size, D gene, J gene, V gene, CDR3 DNA, CDR3 protein. The D gene is left open where the match is weak. The size entry is marked missing in some rows and otherwise reads once, few, many or a size class.

abundance: NA; d_gene: NA; j_gene: TRBJ2-3; v_gene: TRBV28; CDR3nt: TGTGCCAGCAGTTGGGGTTACGAGAAGACGCAGTATTTT; CDR3aa: CASSWGYEKTQYF
abundance: many; d_gene: NA; j_gene: TRBJ2-1; v_gene: TRBV20-1; CDR3nt: TGCAGTGCTAGGGTCAATGAGCAGTTCTTC; CDR3aa: CSARVNEQFF
abundance: NA; d_gene: NA; j_gene: TRBJ2-1; v_gene: TRBV20-1; CDR3nt: TGCAGTGCTAGACAGCGCGGGGTAGAGTTCTTC; CDR3aa: CSARQRGVEFF
abundance: NA; d_gene: NA; j_gene: TRBJ1-6; v_gene: TRBV4-2; CDR3nt: TGTGCCAGCAGCCAAGGTGGTGTTAATTCACCCCTCCACTTT; CDR3aa: CASSQGGVNSPLHF
abundance: NA; d_gene: NA; j_gene: TRBJ2-4; v_gene: TRBV7-9; CDR3nt: TGTGCCATCCGGGACGGGTTAAACATTCAGTACTTC; CDR3aa: CAIRDGLNIQYF
abundance: NA; d_gene: NA; j_gene: TRBJ1-6; v_gene: TRBV10-3; CDR3nt: TGTGCCATCAGGCCAGGGATTAATTCACCCCTCCACTTT; CDR3aa: CAIRPGINSPLHF
abundance: few; d_gene: NA; j_gene: TRBJ2-7; v_gene: TRBV20-1; CDR3nt: TGCAGTGCTCGGGACACCCTAGACTACGAGCAGTACTTC; CDR3aa: CSARDTLDYEQYF
abundance: many; d_gene: NA; j_gene: TRBJ2-5; v_gene: TRBV10-3; CDR3nt: TGTGCCATCACCGTTGCCCTACAAGAGACCCAGTACTTC; CDR3aa: CAITVALQETQYF
abundance: NA; d_gene: TRBD1; j_gene: TRBJ1-5; v_gene: TRBV4-2; CDR3nt: TGTGCCAGCAGCCAAGATCGGACAGGGCGGCATCAGCCCCAGCATTTT; CDR3aa: CASSQDRTGRHQPQHF
abundance: NA; d_gene: NA; j_gene: TRBJ1-6; v_gene: TRBV25-1; CDR3nt: TGTGCCAGCAGAAGGGACCAGGTTGGTTCACCCCTCCACTTT; CDR3aa: CASRRDQVGSPLHF
abundance: few; d_gene: NA; j_gene: TRBJ1-1; v_gene: TRBV20-1; CDR3nt: TGCAGTGCTTTAAAGGGGAACACTGAAGCTTTCTTT; CDR3aa: CSALKGNTEAFF
abundance: NA; d_gene: TRBD2; j_gene: TRBJ2-7; v_gene: TRBV7-2; CDR3nt: TGTGCCAGCAGCTTAGCCGGGACTAGGAGCACGAACGAGCAGTACTTC; CDR3aa: CASSLAGTRSTNEQYF
abundance: NA; d_gene: NA; j_gene: TRBJ2-7; v_gene: TRBV7-9; CDR3nt: TGTGCCAGCAGCCGTGGGGACTGGGAGAGCTCCTACGAGCAGTACTTC; CDR3aa: CASSRGDWESSYEQYF
abundance: few; d_gene: NA; j_gene: TRBJ2-5; v_gene: TRBV6-6; CDR3nt: TGTGCCAGCACCAACCGGGACGCACAAGAGACCCAGTACTTC; CDR3aa: CASTNRDAQETQYF